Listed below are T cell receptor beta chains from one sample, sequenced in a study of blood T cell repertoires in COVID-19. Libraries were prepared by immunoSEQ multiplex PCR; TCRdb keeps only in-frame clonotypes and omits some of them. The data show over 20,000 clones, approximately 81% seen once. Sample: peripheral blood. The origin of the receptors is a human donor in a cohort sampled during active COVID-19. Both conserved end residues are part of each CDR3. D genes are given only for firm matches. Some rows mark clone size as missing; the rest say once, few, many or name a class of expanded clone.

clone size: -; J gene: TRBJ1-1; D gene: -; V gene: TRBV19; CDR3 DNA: TGTGCCAGTAGTATTACCGGGGGATGGACCACTGAAGCTTTCTTT; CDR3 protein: CASSITGGWTTEAFF
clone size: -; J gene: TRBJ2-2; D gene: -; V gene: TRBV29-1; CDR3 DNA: TGCAGCGTTGTTGCGGCCCTCGACGGGGAGCTGTTTTTT; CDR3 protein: CSVVAALDGELFF
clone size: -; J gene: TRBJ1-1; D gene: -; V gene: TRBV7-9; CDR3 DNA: TGTGCCAGCAGCTTAGCTTCGGGGGGCCAAACTGAAGCTTTCTTT; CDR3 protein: CASSLASGGQTEAFF
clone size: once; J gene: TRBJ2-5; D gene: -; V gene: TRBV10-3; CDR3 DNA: TGTGCCATCAGTGGAACGGGACGGGGGGAGACCCAGTACTTC; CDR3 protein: CAISGTGRGETQYF
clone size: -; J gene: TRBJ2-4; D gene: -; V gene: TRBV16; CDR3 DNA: TGTGCCAGCAGCCCCCCGTTCCTGGCAGGTTCAAACATTCAGTACTTC; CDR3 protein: CASSPPFLAGSNIQYF
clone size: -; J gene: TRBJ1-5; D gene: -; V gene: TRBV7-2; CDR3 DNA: TGTGCCAGCAGCTTAGTTGGGTCCCCGGGGCCCCAGCATTTT; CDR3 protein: CASSLVGSPGPQHF
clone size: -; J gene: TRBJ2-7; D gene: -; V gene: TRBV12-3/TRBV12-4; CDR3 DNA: TGTGCCAGCAGTCAGGGGTACGAGCAGTACTTC; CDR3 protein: CASSQGYEQYF
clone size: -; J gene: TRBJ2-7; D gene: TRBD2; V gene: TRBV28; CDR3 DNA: TGTGCCAGCAGTTCACCCGGGACTAGCATTTACGAGCAGTACTTC; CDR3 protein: CASSSPGTSIYEQYF
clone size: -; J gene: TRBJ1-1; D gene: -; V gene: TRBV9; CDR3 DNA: TGTGCCAGCAGGGGGGACACGATGAACACTGAAGCTTTCTTT; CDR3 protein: CASRGDTMNTEAFF
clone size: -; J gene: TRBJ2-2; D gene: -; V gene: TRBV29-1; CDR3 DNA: TGCAGCGTTGAGGGGCCGATGAACACCGGGGAGCTGTTTTTT; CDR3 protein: CSVEGPMNTGELFF
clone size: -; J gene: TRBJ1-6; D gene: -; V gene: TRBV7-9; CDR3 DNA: TGTGCCAGCAGCTTATCAGGAGGCTCACCCCTCCACTTT; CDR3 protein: CASSLSGGSPLHF
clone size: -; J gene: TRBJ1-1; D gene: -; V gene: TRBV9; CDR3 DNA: TGTGCCAGCAGCGTCGTAGTCATGAACACTGAAGCTTTCTTT; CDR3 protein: CASSVVVMNTEAFF
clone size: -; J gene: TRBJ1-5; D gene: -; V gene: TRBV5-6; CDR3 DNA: TGTGCCAGCAGCTTGGCCGGGAATCAGCCCCAGCATTTT; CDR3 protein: CASSLAGNQPQHF
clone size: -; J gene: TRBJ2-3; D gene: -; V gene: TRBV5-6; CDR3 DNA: TGTGCCAGCAGCTTGGGACTTCGCACAGATACGCAGTATTTT; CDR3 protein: CASSLGLRTDTQYF
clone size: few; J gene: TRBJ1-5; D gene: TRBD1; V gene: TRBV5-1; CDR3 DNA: TGCGCCAGCAGCTTGGGGGGACAGGCACTGCTCATCAATCAGCCCCAGCATTTT; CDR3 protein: CASSLGGQALLINQPQHF
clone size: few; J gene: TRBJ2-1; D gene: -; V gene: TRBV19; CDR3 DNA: TGTGCCAGTACCCCACTCCCCGGACTTTACAATGAGCAGTTCTTC; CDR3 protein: CASTPLPGLYNEQFF
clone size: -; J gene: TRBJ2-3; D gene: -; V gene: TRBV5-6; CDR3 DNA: TGTGCCAGCAGCTCCAGGGCCTGGGTGGATACGCAGTATTTT; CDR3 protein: CASSSRAWVDTQYF
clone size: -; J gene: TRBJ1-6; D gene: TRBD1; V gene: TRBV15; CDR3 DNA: TGTGCCACCAGCGCCGGACAGGGGAGGTATAATTCACCCCTCCACTTT; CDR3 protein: CATSAGQGRYNSPLHF
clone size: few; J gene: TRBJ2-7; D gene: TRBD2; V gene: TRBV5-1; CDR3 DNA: TGCGCCAGCAGCTTAGGACTAGCGGGAGGTCGGGCCTACGAGCAGTACTTC; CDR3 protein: CASSLGLAGGRAYEQYF
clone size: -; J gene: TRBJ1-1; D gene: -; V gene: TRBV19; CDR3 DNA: TGTGCCAGTAACACAGGCCGGTCTAACACTGAAGCTTTCTTT; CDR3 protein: CASNTGRSNTEAFF
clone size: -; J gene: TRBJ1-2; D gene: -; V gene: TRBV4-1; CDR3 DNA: TGCGCCAGCAGCCAAGGGTCCCAGCCGGGGGGCGAAAACTATGGCTACACCTTC; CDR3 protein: CASSQGSQPGGENYGYTF
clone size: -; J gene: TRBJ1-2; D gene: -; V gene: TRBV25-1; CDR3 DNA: TGTGCCAGCAGTGAAACTCCCACGGGCTACACCTTC; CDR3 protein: CASSETPTGYTF
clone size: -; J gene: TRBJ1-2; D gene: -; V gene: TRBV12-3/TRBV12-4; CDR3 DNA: TGTGCCGACCTTCTCCCGGGTGTCTATGGCTACACCTTC; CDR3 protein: CADLLPGVYGYTF
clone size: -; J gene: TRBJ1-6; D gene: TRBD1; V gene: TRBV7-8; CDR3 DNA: TGTGCCAGCAGCTTAAATCCGGGACAGGGGGTTAGCTCCTATAATTCACCCCTCCACTTT; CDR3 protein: CASSLNPGQGVSSYNSPLHF
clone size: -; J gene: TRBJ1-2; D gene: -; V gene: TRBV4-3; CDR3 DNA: TGCGCCAGCAGCCAAGATCACAGGGCCCTCAACTATGGCTACACCTTC; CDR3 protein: CASSQDHRALNYGYTF
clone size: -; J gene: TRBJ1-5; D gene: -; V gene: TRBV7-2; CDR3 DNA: TGTGCCAGCAGCCCAAACACCGGGGGGGTTCCCCATCAGCCCCAGCATTTT; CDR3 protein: CASSPNTGGVPHQPQHF
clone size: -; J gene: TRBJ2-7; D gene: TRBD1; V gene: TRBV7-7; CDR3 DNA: TGTGCCAGCAGCTTCAGGGAACAGGGGGAGCAGTACTTC; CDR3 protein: CASSFREQGEQYF
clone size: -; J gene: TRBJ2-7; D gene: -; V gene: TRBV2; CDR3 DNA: TGTGCCAGCACGGGGAACCTCTACGAGCAGTACTTC; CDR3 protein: CASTGNLYEQYF
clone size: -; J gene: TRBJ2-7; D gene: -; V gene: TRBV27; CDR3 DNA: TGTGCCAGCAGTTTAAAAGGGGGAGGGGGCTACGAGCAGTACTTC; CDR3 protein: CASSLKGGGGYEQYF
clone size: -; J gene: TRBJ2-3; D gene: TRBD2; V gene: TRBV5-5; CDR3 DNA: TGTGCCACCACAGGCCGGGGGGGAGCAGATACGCAGTATTTT; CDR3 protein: CATTGRGGADTQYF
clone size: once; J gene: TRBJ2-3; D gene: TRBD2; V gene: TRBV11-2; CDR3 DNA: TGTGCCAGCAGCCCCCTATCGGGGGGGGGTACGCAGTATTTT; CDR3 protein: CASSPLSGGGTQYF
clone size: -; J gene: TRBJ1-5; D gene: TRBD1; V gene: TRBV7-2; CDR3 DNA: TGTGCCAGCAGCCCCCACGGAGGGGGCGGCAATCAGCCCCAGCATTTT; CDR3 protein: CASSPHGGGGNQPQHF
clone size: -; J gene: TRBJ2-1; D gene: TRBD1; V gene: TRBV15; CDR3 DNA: TGTGCCACCACCGACACCGGGACAGGAAATGAGCAGTTCTTC; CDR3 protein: CATTDTGTGNEQFF
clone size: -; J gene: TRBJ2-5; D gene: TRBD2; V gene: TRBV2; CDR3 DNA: TGTGCCAGCAGGGGACTAGCGGGAGTTCGGGAGACCCAGTACTTC; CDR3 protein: CASRGLAGVRETQYF
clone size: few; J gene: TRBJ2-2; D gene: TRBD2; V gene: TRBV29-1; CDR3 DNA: TGCAGCGCCCGGACTAGCGGAGGCGGGGAGCTGTTTTTT; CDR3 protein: CSARTSGGGELFF
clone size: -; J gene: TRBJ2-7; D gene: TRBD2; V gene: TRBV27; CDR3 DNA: TGTGCCAGCAGTCCCGCTGGGGCTAGCGGTCGGTACGAGCAGTACTTC; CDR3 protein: CASSPAGASGRYEQYF
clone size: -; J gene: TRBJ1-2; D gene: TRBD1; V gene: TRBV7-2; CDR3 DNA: TGTGCCAGCAGCTACGGACAGGGCTATGGCTACACCTTC; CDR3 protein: CASSYGQGYGYTF
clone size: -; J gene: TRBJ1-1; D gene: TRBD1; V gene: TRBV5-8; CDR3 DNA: TGTGCCAGCAGCTTGGTGCGGACAGGGGGCCTGAGAGCTTTCTTT; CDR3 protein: CASSLVRTGGLRAFF
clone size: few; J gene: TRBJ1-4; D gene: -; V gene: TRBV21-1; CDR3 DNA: TGTGCCAGCCTAAACCGTGCAGGGGGAGGAGAAAAACTGTTTTTT; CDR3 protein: CASLNRAGGGEKLFF
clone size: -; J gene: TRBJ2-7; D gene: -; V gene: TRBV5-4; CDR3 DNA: TGTGCCAGCAGCTTCGCCCGGGACTCCTACGAGCAGTACTTC; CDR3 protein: CASSFARDSYEQYF
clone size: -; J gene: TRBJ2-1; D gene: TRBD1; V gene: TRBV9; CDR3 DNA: TGTGCCAGCAGCGTAGGTCCGGACAGGGGGCCGGATGAGCAGTTCTTC; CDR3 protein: CASSVGPDRGPDEQFF
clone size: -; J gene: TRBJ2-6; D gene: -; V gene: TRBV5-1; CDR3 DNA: TGCGCCAGCAGCTCCGAGATTGGGGCCAACGTCCTGACTTTC; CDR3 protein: CASSSEIGANVLTF
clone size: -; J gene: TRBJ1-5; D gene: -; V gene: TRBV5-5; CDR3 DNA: TGTGCCAGCAGCTTGGGGCTTCGGAGTAATCAGCCCCAGCATTTT; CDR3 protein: CASSLGLRSNQPQHF
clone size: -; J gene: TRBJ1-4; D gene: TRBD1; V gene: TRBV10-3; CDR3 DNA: TGTGCCATCAGTGAGTCTGGGACAGGGGAAGAAAAACTGTTTTTT; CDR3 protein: CAISESGTGEEKLFF
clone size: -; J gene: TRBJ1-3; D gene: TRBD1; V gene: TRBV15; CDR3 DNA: TGTGCCACCAGCAGAGACCTTACGGCCTATGGGACAGGGGGCTACACCATATATTTT; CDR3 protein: CATSRDLTAYGTGGYTIYF
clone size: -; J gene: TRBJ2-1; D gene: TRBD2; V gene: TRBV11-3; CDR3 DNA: TGTGCCAGCAGCTTAGGCGGGAGAGGAGGTGAGCAGTTCTTC; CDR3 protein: CASSLGGRGGEQFF
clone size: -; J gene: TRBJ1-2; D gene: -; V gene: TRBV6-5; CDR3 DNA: TGTGCCAGCAGTTACTCCGTCCCTAACTATGGCTACACCTTC; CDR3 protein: CASSYSVPNYGYTF
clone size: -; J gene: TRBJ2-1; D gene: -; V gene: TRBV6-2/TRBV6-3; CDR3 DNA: TGTGCCAGCAGTGGGCCCTACAATGAGCAGTTCTTC; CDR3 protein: CASSGPYNEQFF
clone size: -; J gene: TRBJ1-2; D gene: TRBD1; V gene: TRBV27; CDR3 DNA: TGTGCCAGCAGGAGGATAAGATCGCCGGGACAGGGATTCGGCTACACCTTC; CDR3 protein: CASRRIRSPGQGFGYTF
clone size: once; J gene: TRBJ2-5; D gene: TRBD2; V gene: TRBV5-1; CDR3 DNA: TGCGCCAGCAGCACTTCCGGGACTAGCGGGGAGCAAGAGACCCAGTACTTC; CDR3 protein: CASSTSGTSGEQETQYF
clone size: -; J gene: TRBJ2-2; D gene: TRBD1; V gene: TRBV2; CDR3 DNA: TGTGCCAGCAGTACGGACAGGGGACGGGCCGGGGAGCTGTTTTTT; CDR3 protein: CASSTDRGRAGELFF
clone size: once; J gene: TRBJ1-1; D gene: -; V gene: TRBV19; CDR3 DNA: TGTGCCAGTAAGAGCGGGACAACGAACACTGAAGCTTTCTTT; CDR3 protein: CASKSGTTNTEAFF
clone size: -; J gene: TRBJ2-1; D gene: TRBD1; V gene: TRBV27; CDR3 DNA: TGTGCCAGCAGTGGAATGACAGGGGGCAGCTACAATGAGCAGTTCTTC; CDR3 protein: CASSGMTGGSYNEQFF
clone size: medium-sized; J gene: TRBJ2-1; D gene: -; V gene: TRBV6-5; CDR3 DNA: TGTGCCAGCAGACCCGTAGGGGGGGCGCGGGAGCAGTTCTTC; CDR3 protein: CASRPVGGAREQFF
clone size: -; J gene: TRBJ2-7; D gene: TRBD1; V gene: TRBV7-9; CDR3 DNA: TGTGCCAGCAGCCTTCGGACAGGGGTCACCTACGAGCAGTACTTC; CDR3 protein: CASSLRTGVTYEQYF